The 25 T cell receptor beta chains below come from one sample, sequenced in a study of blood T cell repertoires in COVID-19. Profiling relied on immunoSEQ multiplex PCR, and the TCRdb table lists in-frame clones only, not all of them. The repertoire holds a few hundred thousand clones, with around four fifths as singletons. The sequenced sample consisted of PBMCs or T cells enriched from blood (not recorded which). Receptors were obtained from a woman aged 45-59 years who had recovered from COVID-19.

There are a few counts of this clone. The CDR3: CASNSKGGNTGELFF. CDR3 DNA: TGTGCCAGCAACTCTAAAGGGGGAAACACCGGGGAGCTGTTTTTT. This rearrangement joins TRBV3-1 (or the pseudogene TRBV3-2) to TRBJ2-2; D possibly corresponds to TRBD1 (6 bases). The CDR3 sequence is 15 residues long. The ends were cut back, 7 bases at V and 2 bases at J, with 14 bases in the middle. CDR1 is LGHDT and CDR2 is YNNKEL in the germline V gene (reference sequence).

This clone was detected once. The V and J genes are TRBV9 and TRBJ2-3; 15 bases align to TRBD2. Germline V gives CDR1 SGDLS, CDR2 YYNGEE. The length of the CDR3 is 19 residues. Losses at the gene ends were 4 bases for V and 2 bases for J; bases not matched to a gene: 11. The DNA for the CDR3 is TGTGCCAGCAGCAGGGATCCGGGACTAGCGGGGGGCTCCACAGATACGCAGTATTTT. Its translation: CASSRDPGLAGGSTDTQYF.

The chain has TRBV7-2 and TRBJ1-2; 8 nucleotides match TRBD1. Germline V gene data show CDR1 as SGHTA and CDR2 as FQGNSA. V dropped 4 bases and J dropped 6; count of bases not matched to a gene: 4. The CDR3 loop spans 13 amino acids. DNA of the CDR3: TGTGCCAGCAGCTCGACAGGGGCGGATGGCTACACCTTC. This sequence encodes CASSSTGADGYTF.

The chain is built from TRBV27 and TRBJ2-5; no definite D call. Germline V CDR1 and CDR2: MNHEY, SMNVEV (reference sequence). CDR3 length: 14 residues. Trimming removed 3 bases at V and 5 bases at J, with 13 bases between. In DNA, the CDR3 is TGTGCCAGCAGTTTCAACACAGCTGCGGAGACCCAGTACTTC. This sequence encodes CASSFNTAAETQYF.

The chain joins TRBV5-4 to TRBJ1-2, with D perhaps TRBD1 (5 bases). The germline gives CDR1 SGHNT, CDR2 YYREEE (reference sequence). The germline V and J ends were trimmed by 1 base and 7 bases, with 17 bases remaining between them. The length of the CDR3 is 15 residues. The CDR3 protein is CASSLLGSGISGYTF. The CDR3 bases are TGTGCCAGCAGCTTGCTCGGGTCAGGGATCTCTGGCTACACCTTC.

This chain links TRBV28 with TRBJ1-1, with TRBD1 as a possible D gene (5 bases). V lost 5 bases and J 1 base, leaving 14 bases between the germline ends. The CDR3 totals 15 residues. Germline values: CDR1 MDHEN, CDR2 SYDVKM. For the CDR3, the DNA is TGTGCCAGCAGTACCCCCGGGCAGGGGAACACTGAAGCTTTCTTT. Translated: CASSTPGQGNTEAFF.

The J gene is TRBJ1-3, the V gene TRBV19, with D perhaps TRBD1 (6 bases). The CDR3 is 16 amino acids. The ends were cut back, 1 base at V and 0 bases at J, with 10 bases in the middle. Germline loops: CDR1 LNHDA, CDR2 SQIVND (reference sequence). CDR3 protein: CASSIGDRTSGNTIYF. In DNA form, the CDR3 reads TGTGCCAGTAGTATAGGAGACAGGACCTCTGGAAACACCATATATTTT.

The CDR3 spells CASSTPTYGYTF. CDR3 sequence (DNA): TGTGCCAGCAGCACTCCAACCTATGGCTACACCTTC. The V call is TRBV7-8, the J call TRBJ1-2; D not certain. V dropped 5 bases and J dropped 4 bases, with 8 bases sitting between them. This CDR3 is built from 12 residues. Germline V gene sequence: CDR1 SGHVS, CDR2 FQNEAQ. Variable domain in full (rest from reference TRBV7-8 and TRBJ1-2): GAGVSQSPRYKVAKRGQDVALRCDPISGHVSLFWYQQALGQGPEFLTYFQNEAQLDKSGLPSDRFFAERPEGSVSTLKIQRTQQEDSAVYLCASSTPTYGYTFGSGTRLTVV.

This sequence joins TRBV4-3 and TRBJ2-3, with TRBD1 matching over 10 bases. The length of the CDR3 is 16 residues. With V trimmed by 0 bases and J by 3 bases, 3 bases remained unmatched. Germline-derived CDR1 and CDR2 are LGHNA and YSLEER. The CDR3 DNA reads TGCGCCAGCAGCCAAGAGAGGACAGGGGGGACAGATACGCAGTATTTT. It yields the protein CASSQERTGGTDTQYF.

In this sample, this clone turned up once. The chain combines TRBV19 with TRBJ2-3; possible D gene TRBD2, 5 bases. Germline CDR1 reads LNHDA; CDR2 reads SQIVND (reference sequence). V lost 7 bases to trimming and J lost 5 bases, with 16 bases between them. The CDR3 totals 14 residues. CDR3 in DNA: TGTGCCAGTACAGGAGGAGCCGGAGGAGATACGCAGTATTTT. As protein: CASTGGAGGDTQYF.

CDR3 in amino acids: CASSPGHVNTEAFF. CDR3 in DNA: TGCGCCAGCAGCCCGGGACACGTTAACACTGAAGCTTTCTTT. This chain links TRBV5-1 with TRBJ1-1, with D perhaps matching TRBD1 (6 bases). This CDR3 is built from 14 residues. V shed 4 bases and J shed 2 bases, with 12 bases lying between them. Germline V gives CDR1 SGHRS, CDR2 YFSETQ.

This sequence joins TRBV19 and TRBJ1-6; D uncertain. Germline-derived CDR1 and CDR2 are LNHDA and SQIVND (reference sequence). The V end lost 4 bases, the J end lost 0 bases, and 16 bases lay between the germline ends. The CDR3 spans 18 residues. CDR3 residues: CASSKRTGDSSYNSPLHF. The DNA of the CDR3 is TGTGCCAGTAGTAAAAGGACTGGTGATAGCTCCTATAATTCACCCCTCCACTTT.

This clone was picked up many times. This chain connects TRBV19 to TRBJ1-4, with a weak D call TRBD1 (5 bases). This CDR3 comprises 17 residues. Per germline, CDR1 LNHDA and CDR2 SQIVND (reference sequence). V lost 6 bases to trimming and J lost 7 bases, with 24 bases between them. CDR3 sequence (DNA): TGTGCCAGTAGCCAGCGGGGGATAGAAGAGTTCGGTGAAAAACTGTTTTTT. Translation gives CASSQRGIEEFGEKLFF.

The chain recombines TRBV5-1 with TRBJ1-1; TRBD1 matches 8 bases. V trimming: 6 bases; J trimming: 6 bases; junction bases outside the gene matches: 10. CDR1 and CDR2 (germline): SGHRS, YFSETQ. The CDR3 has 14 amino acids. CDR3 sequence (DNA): TGCGCCAGCACCCTGACAGGGGTAAAGGCTGAAGCTTTCTTT. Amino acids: CASTLTGVKAEAFF.

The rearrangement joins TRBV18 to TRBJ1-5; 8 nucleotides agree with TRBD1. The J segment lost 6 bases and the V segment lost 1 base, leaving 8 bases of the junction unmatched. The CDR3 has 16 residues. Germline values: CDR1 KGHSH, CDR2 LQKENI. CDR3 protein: CASSPLGRGLGQPQHF. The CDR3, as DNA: TGTGCCAGCTCACCACTGGGCAGGGGGCTTGGTCAGCCCCAGCATTTT.

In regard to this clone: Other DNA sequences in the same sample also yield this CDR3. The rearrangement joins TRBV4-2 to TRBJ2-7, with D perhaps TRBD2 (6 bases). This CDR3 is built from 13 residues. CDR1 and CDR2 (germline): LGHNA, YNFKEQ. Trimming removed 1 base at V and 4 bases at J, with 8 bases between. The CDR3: CASSQVRGYEQYF. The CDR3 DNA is TGTGCCAGCAGCCAAGTTCGGGGGTACGAGCAGTACTTC.

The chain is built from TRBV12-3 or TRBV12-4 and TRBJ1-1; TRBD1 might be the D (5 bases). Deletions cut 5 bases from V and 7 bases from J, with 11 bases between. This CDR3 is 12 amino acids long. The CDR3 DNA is TGTGCCAGCAGTCCGGACAAAGGTGAAGCTTTCTTT. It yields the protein CASSPDKGEAFF.

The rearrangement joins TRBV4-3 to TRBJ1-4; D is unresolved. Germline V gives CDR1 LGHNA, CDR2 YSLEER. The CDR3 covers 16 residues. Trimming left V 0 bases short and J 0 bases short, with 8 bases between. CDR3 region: CASSQEWAATNEKLFF. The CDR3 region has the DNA TGCGCCAGCAGCCAAGAGTGGGCTGCAACTAATGAAAAACTGTTTTTT.

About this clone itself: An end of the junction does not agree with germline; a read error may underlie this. The CDR3 nucleotides read TGTGCCTGGAGTGTAACGGGACAGGGAGGACGGTCCTTC. This translates into CAWSVTGQGGRSF. The chain is built from TRBV30 and TRBJ1-2; TRBD1 matches 9 bases. The germline gives CDR1 GTSNPN, CDR2 SVGIG (reference sequence). CDR3 length: 13 amino acids.

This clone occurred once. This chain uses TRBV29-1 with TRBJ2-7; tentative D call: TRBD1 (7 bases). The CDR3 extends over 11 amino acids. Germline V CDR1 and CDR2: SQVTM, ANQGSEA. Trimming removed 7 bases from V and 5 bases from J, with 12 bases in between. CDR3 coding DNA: TGCAGCGGCAGGGGGGCAGACGAGCAGTACTTC. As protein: CSGRGADEQYF.

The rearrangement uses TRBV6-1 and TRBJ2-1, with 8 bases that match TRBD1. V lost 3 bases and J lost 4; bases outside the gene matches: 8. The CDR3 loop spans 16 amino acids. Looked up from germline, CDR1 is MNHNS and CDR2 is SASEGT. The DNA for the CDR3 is TGTGCCAGCAGTGAGGTGAGCAGGGGGCGATACAATGAGCAGTTCTTC. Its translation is CASSEVSRGRYNEQFF.

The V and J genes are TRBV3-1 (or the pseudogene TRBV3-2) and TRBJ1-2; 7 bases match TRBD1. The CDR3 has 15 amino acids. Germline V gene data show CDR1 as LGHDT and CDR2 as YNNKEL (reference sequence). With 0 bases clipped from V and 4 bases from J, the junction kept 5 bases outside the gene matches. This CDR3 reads CASSQDWTGIYGYTF. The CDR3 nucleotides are TGTGCCAGCAGCCAAGATTGGACAGGCATCTATGGCTACACCTTC.

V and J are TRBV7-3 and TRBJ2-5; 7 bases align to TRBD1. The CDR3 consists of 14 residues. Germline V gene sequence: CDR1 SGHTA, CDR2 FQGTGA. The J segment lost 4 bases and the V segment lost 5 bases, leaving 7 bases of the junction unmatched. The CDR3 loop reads CASSPTGSGETQYF. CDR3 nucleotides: TGTGCCAGCAGCCCGACAGGGTCGGGAGAGACCCAGTACTTC.

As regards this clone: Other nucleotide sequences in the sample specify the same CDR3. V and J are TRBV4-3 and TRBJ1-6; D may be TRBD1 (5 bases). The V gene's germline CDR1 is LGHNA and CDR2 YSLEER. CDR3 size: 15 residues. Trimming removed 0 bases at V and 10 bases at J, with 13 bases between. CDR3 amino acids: CASSQDQGIGSPLHF. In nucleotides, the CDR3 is TGCGCCAGCAGCCAAGATCAGGGTATCGGATCACCCCTCCACTTT.

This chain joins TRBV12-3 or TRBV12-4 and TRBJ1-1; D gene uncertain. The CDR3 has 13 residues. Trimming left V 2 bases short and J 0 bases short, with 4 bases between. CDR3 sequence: CASSLQMNTEAFF. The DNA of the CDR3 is TGTGCCAGCAGTTTACAGATGAACACTGAAGCTTTCTTT.